The 20 T cell receptor beta chains below were found in one sample sequenced in a study of T cells in Graves' hyperthyroidism and ophthalmopathy. Authors of the study amplified TCR beta CDR3 regions from RNA transcripts. The TCR CDR3 was amplified in a first-round RT-PCR using the HTBI primer set. Using its own MiXCR run on the multiplex PCR reads, TCRdb lists one record per CDR3 protein. This table has 600,000 or so distinct CDR3 sequences, approximately 44% appearing once. Specimen: peripheral blood or thyroid tissue (not recorded which). The origin of the receptors is a woman aged 18-35 years with Graves' hyperthyroidism.

V and J are TRBV24-1 and TRBJ2-3; D is unresolved. Germline CDR1 KGHDR, CDR2 SFDVKD. V dropped 4 bases and J dropped 0 bases, with 4 bases sitting between them. The CDR3 consists of 13 residues. The CDR3 coding sequence is TGTGCCACCAGTGACTCTAGCACAGATACGCAGTATTTT. Its protein product is CATSDSSTDTQYF.

About this clonotype itself: Just one base apart from a much larger clone, this may be a read error. V gene TRBV7-9 combines with J gene TRBJ2-7; 12 bases map to TRBD2. CDR3 length equals 15 residues. V gave up 5 bases and J gave up 3 bases; unmatched junction bases: 5. Germline CDR1 SEHNR, CDR2 FQNEAQ (reference sequence). The CDR3 region is CASSPGLAGFYEQYF. DNA for the CDR3: TGTGCCAGCAGCCCCGGACTAGCGGGATTCTACGAGCAGTACTTC.

The chain couples TRBV25-1 to TRBJ1-4, with no clear D. The V end lost 5 bases, the J end lost 7 bases, and 17 bases lay between the germline ends. The CDR3 is 15 amino acids. Germline CDR1 and CDR2: MGHDK and SYGVNS. DNA for the CDR3: TGTGCCAGCAGTTTTGGGGTAGGGATCGGTGAAAAACTGTTTTTT. This sequence encodes CASSFGVGIGEKLFF.

This clonotype was recorded at least ten times. The chain links TRBV7-3 to TRBJ1-5, with D uncertain. There are 13 residues in the CDR3. V dropped 0 bases and J dropped 3 bases, with 3 bases sitting between them. Per the germline V gene, CDR1 is SGHTA and CDR2 is FQGTGA. CDR3 bases: TGTGCCAGCAGCTTAACTGCCAATCAGCCCCAGCATTTT. Translation gives CASSLTANQPQHF.

In this sample, this clonotype turned up a few times. V is TRBV4-3 and J is TRBJ1-5, with D perhaps matching TRBD1 (6 bases). The length of the CDR3 is 15 residues. Germline V gene sequence: CDR1 LGHNA, CDR2 YSLEER. The V end was cut by 4 bases, the J end by 5 bases, with 15 bases between. CDR3 sequence: CASSRFTQGYQPQHF. The CDR3 DNA reads as TGCGCCAGCAGCCGTTTCACACAGGGCTATCAGCCCCAGCATTTT.

The sample holds one count of this clonotype. V usage is TRBV24-1 and J usage is TRBJ1-2; D is unclear. Looked up from germline, CDR1 is KGHDR and CDR2 is SFDVKD. CDR3 length: 13 amino acids. V lost 3 bases and J 10 bases, leaving 14 bases between the germline ends. CDR3 protein: CATSDQAGTLYTF. The CDR3 region has the DNA TGTGCCACCAGTGATCAGGCAGGCACCCTCTACACCTTC.

This clonotype was picked up a small number of times. The chain couples TRBV9 to TRBJ1-6; no clear D. Trimming left V 0 bases short and J 4 bases short, with 5 bases between. CDR3 length: 14 amino acids. The germline V gene has CDR1 SGDLS and CDR2 YYNGEE. The CDR3 region is CASSVGDYNSPLHF. The CDR3 coding sequence is TGTGCCAGCAGCGTAGGAGATTATAATTCACCCCTCCACTTT.

This clonotype was seen ten or more times. Germline and junction disagree at one end, which may indicate a read error. V and J are TRBV7-9 and TRBJ1-5; 8 nucleotides agree with TRBD1. The CDR3 spans 14 residues. Per the germline V gene, CDR1 is SEHNR and CDR2 is FQNEAQ (reference sequence). This CDR3 is CASSLGQENQPQHF. As DNA, the CDR3 is TGCGCCAGCAGCTTGGGACAGGAGAATCAGCCCCAGCATTTT.

This clonotype was seen many times. The chain couples TRBV6-6 to TRBJ1-5; 8 positions match TRBD1. V shed 6 bases, J shed 5 bases, and the junction held 9 bases outside the gene matches. This CDR3 is 15 amino acids long. Germline V lookup: CDR1 MNHNY, CDR2 SVGAGI (reference sequence). The CDR3 sequence: CASRPGTGVDQPQHF. The CDR3 bases are TGTGCCAGCAGGCCCGGGACAGGCGTTGATCAGCCCCAGCATTTT.

This clonotype was observed many times. The CDR3, as DNA: TGTGCCATCAGTGAGTCGATTCTGGATCAGCCCCAGCATTTT. It encodes CAISESILDQPQHF. The chain carries TRBV10-3 and TRBJ1-5; D call uncertain. The CDR3 runs 14 residues. V was cut by 0 bases and J by 5 bases, with 8 bases left in between. The germline gives CDR1 ENHRY, CDR2 SYGVKD.

The genes are TRBV7-2 and TRBJ2-7; tentative D call: TRBD1 (5 bases). Germline CDR1 reads SGHTA; CDR2 reads FQGNSA. V shed 5 bases and J shed 5 bases, with 10 bases lying between them. The CDR3 covers 12 residues. In DNA form, the CDR3 reads TGTGCCAGCAGCACAATAGGGGACGAGCAGTACTTC. It codes for CASSTIGDEQYF.

This clonotype has just a few counts. This sequence joins TRBV24-1 and TRBJ2-2; 9 bases agree with TRBD2. Germline CDR1 and CDR2: KGHDR and SFDVKD. J was trimmed by 1 base and V by 3 bases; bases with no gene match: 5. CDR3 length: 17 amino acids. This CDR3 reads CATSDPGLALNTGELFF. In DNA, the CDR3 is TGTGCCACCAGTGATCCGGGACTAGCTTTGAACACCGGGGAGCTGTTTTTT.

The sample holds many counts of this clonotype. The chain combines TRBV20-1 with TRBJ1-6; D unclear. Trimming took off 1 base at V and 7 bases at J, with 5 bases between the two ends. This CDR3 spans 12 amino acids. Germline V lookup: CDR1 DFQATT, CDR2 SNEGSKA (reference sequence). The CDR3 DNA is TGCAGTGCTAGAGTGGCGAATTCACCCCTCCACTTT. It is translated as CSARVANSPLHF.

This clonotype was seen repeatedly, ten times or more. V is TRBV7-6 and J is TRBJ1-6; 7 positions agree with TRBD1. The length of the CDR3 is 16 residues. V dropped 4 bases and J dropped 7; count of bases not matched to a gene: 10. Germline lookup yields CDR1 SGHVS and CDR2 FNYEAQ. CDR3 residues: CASSSAYDRENSPLHF. The CDR3 bases are TGTGCCAGCAGCTCGGCCTATGACAGGGAAAATTCACCCCTCCACTTT.

The chain carries TRBV12-3 or TRBV12-4 and TRBJ2-7; D gene unclear. The germline V and J ends were trimmed by 1 base and 3 bases, with 10 bases remaining between them. The CDR3 is made up of 14 amino acids. The CDR3 loop reads CASSLGKDGYEQYF. CDR3 bases: TGTGCCAGCAGTTTAGGGAAGGATGGCTACGAGCAGTACTTC.

Note on this clonotype: A much more abundant neighbour one base away suggests this may be a read error. V usage is TRBV25-1 and J usage is TRBJ1-2; TRBD1 matches at 9 bases. The CDR3 length is 15 residues. V lost 6 bases and J lost 5; bases outside the gene matches: 10. Germline V CDR1 and CDR2: MGHDK, SYGVNS. The CDR3 here is CASSLIGTGLYGYTF. The CDR3 DNA sequence: TGTGCCAGCAGCTTAATCGGGACAGGGTTGTATGGCTACACCTTC.

This clonotype was counted only a few times. A much larger clone differs by one base, so this may be a read error. The chain links TRBV2 to TRBJ1-3; TRBD1 is a possible D gene (5 bases). Trimming took 6 bases from V and 8 from J, leaving 14 bases between them. The CDR3 sequence is 13 residues long. Germline values: CDR1 SNHLY, CDR2 FYNNEI. The CDR3 DNA sequence: TGTGCCAGCAGGGGGACTACCGGAGACACCATATATTTT. This sequence encodes CASRGTTGDTIYF.

The V gene is TRBV29-1, the J gene TRBJ1-1; D unresolved. The CDR3 is 11 amino acids. The V end lost 7 bases, the J end lost 6 bases, and 12 bases lay between the germline ends. Looked up from germline, CDR1 is SQVTM and CDR2 is ANQGSEA. The CDR3 region has the DNA TGCAGCGCTGCGAAGGTCGCTGAAGCTTTCTTT. The encoded protein is CSAAKVAEAFF.

The gene calls are TRBV19 and TRBJ1-5; a weak D match, TRBD1 (5 bases). The ends were cut back, 7 bases at V and 6 bases at J, with 19 bases in the middle. CDR1 is LNHDA, CDR2 SQIVND, per germline (reference sequence). This CDR3 has 15 amino acids. The CDR3 protein is CASIPMPGRGQPQHF. CDR3 DNA sequence: TGTGCCAGTATCCCTATGCCGGGACGGGGTCAGCCCCAGCATTTT.

The V gene is TRBV7-9, the J gene TRBJ2-2, with TRBD1 identical over 9 bases. With V trimmed by 5 bases and J by 3 bases, 7 bases remained unmatched. The CDR3 contains 16 residues. Germline loops: CDR1 SEHNR, CDR2 FQNEAQ (reference sequence). Written as DNA, the CDR3 is TGTGCCAGCAGCCTCCCGGGACAGGGTTACACCGGGGAGCTGTTTTTT. It is translated as CASSLPGQGYTGELFF.